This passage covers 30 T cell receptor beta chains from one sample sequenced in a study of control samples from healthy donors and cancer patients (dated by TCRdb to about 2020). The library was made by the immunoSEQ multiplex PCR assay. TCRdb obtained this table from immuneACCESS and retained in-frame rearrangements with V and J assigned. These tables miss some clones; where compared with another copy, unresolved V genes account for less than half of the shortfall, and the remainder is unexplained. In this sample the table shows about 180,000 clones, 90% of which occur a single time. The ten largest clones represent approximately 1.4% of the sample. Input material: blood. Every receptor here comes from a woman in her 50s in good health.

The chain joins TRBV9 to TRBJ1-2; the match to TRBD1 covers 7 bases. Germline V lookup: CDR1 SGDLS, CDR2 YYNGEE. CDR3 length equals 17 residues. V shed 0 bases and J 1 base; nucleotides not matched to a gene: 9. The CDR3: CASSVAGTEYFNYGYTF. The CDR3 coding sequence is TGTGCCAGCAGCGTAGCTGGGACAGAATACTTTAACTATGGCTACACCTTC. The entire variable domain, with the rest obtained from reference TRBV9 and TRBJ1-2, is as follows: DSGVTQTPKHLITATGQRVTLRCSPRSGDLSVYWYQQSLDQGLQFLIQYYNGEERAKGNILERFSAQQFPDLHSELNLSSLELGDSALYFCASSVAGTEYFNYGYTFGSGTRLTVV.

As DNA, the CDR3 is TGCGCCAGCAGCCCGGACAGGGCGGACACCATATATTTT. This translates into CASSPDRADTIYF. The chain couples TRBV5-1 to TRBJ1-3; 8 positions agree with TRBD1. J lost 8 bases, V lost 4 bases, and 5 bases had no gene match. Germline values: CDR1 SGHRS, CDR2 YFSETQ. This CDR3 is 13 amino acids long.

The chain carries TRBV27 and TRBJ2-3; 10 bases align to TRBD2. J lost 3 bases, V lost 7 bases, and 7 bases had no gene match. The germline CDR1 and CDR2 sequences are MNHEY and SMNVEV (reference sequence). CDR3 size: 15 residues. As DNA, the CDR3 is TGTGCCAGCACCCTTAGCGGGGGGATGACAGATACGCAGTATTTT. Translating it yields CASTLSGGMTDTQYF.

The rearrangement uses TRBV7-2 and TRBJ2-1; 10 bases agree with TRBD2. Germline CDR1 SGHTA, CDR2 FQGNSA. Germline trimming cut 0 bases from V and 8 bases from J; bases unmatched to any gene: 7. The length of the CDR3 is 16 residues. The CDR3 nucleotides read TGTGCCAGCAGCTTAGCTCCTAGCGGGAGTCCCCATGAGCAGTTCTTC. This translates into CASSLAPSGSPHEQFF.

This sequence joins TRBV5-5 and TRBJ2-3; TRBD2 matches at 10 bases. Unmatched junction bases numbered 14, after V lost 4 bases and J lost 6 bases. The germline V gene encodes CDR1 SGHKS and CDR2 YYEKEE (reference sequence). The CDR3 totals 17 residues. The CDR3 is CASSMSPTTSGADTQYF. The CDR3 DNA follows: TGTGCCAGCAGCATGAGCCCTACTACTAGCGGGGCGGATACGCAGTATTTT.

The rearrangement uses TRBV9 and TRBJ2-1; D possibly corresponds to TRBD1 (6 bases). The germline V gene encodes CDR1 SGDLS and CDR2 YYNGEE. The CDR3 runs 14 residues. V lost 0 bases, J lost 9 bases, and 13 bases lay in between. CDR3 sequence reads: CASSVVPGAAEQFF. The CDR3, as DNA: TGTGCCAGCAGCGTAGTACCAGGGGCGGCTGAGCAGTTCTTC.

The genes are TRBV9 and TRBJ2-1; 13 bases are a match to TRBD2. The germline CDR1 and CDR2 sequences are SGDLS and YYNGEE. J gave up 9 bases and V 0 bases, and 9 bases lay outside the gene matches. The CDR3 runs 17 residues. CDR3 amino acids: CASSVGIGLAGVGEQFF. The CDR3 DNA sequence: TGTGCCAGCAGCGTAGGGATAGGACTAGCGGGAGTCGGTGAGCAGTTCTTC. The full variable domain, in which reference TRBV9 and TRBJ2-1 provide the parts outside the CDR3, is DSGVTQTPKHLITATGQRVTLRCSPRSGDLSVYWYQQSLDQGLQFLIQYYNGEERAKGNILERFSAQQFPDLHSELNLSSLELGDSALYFCASSVGIGLAGVGEQFFGPGTRLTVL.

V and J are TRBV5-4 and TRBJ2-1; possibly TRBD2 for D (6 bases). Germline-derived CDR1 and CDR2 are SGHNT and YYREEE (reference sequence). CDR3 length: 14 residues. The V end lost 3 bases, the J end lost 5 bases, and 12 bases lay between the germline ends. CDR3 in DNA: TGTGCCAGCAGCTCGACGGGACTCGACAATGAGCAGTTCTTC. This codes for CASSSTGLDNEQFF.

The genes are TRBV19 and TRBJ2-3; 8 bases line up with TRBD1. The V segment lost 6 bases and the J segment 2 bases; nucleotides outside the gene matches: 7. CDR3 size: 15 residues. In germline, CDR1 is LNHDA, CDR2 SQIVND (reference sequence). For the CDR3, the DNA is TGTGCCAGTAGGTCGGACAGGGCGGACACAGATACGCAGTATTTT. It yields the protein CASRSDRADTDTQYF.

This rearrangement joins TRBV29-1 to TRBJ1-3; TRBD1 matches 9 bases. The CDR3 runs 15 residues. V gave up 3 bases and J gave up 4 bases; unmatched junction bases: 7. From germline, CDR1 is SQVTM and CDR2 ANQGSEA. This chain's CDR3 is CSVEGGQGSGNTIYF. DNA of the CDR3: TGCAGCGTTGAGGGAGGACAGGGGTCCGGAAACACCATATATTTT.

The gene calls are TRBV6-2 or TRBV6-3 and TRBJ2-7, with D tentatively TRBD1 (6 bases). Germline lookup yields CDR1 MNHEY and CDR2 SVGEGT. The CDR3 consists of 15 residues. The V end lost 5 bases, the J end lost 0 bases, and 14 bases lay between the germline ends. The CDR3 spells CASSLPGHSSYEQYF. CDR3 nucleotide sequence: TGTGCCAGCAGTCTGCCGGGACATAGCTCCTACGAGCAGTACTTC.

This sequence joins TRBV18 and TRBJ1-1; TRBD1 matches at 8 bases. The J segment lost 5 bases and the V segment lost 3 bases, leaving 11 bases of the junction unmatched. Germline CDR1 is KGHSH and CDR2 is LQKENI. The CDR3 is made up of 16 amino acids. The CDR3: CASSPRQGRTWTEAFF. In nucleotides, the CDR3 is TGTGCCAGCTCACCTCGACAGGGGAGGACTTGGACTGAAGCTTTCTTT.

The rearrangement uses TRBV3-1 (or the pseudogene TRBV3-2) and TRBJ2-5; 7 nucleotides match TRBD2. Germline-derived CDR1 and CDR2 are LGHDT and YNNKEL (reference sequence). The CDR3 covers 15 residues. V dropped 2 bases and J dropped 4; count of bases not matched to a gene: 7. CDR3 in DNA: TGTGCCAGCAGCCAACTAGCGGTTGGGGTAGAGACCCAGTACTTC. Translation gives CASSQLAVGVETQYF.

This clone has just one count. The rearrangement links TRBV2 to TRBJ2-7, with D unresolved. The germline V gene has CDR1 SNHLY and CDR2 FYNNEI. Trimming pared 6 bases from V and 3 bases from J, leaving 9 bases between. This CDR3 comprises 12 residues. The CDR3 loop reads CASREQSYEQYF. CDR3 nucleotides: TGTGCCAGCAGGGAACAGAGCTACGAGCAGTACTTC.

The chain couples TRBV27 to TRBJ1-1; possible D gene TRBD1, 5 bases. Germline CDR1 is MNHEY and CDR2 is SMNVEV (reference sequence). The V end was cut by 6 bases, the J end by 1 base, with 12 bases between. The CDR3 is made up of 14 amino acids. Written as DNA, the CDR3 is TGTGCCAGCAGCTTGAGAGGGGCGAACACTGAAGCTTTCTTT. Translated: CASSLRGANTEAFF.

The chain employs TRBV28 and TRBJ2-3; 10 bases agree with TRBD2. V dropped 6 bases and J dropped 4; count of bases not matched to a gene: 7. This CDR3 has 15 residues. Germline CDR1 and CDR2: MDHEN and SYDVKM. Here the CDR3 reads CASRRSGGAPDTQYF. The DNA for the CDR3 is TGTGCCAGCAGGAGAAGCGGGGGGGCCCCAGATACGCAGTATTTT.

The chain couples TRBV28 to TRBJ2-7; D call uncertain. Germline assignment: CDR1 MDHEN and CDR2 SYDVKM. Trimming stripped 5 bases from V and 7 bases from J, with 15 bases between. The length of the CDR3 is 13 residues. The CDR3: CASSGRTEKEQYF. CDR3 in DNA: TGTGCCAGCAGTGGTCGGACGGAAAAAGAGCAGTACTTC.

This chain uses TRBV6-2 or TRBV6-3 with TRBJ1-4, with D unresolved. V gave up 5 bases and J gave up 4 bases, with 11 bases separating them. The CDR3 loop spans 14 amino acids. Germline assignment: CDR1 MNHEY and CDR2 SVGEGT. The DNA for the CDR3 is TGTGCCAGCAGTCAAGGCGACCTTAATGAAAAACTGTTTTTT. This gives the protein CASSQGDLNEKLFF.

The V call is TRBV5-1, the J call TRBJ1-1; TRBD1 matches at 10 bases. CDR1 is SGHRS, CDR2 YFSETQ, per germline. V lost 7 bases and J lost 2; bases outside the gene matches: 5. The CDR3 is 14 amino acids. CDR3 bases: TGCGCCAGCGCTTCGACAGGGGGCAACACTGAAGCTTTCTTT. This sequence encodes CASASTGGNTEAFF.

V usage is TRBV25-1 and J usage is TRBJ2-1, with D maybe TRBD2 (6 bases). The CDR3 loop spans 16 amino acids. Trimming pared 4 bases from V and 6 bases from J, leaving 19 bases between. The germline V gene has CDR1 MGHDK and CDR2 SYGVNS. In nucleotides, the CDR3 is TGTGCCAGCAGTGTAGTAGGGACTCTTAAACTCAATGAGCAGTTCTTC. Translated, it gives CASSVVGTLKLNEQFF. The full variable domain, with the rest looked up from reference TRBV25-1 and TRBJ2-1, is EADIYQTPRYLVIGTGKKITLECSQTMGHDKMYWYQQDPGMELHLIHYSYGVNSTEKGDLSSESTVSRIRTEHFPLTLESARPSHTSQYLCASSVVGTLKLNEQFFGPGTRLTVL.

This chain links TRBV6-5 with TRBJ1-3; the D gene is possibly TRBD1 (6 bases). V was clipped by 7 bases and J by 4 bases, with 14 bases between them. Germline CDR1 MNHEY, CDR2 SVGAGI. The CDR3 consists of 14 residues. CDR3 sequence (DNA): TGTGCCAGCATGGAACCAGGGACAGGAAACACCATATATTTT. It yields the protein CASMEPGTGNTIYF.

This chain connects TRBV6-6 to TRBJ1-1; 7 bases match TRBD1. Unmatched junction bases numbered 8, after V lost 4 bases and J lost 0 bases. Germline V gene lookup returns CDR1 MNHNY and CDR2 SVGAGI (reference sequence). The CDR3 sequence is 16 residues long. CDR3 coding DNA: TGTGCCAGCAGTTCGGGACAGAGATTTATGAACACTGAAGCTTTCTTT. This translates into CASSSGQRFMNTEAFF.

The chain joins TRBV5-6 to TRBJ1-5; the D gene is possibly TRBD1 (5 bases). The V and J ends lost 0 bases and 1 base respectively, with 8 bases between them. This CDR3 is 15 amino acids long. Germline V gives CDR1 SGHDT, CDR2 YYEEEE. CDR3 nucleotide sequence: TGTGCCAGCAGCTTGGGCGAGGGGAGCAATCAGCCCCAGCATTTT. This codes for CASSLGEGSNQPQHF.

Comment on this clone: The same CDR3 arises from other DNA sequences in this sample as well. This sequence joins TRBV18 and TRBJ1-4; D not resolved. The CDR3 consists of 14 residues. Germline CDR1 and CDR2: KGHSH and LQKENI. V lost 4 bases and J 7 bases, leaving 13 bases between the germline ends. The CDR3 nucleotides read TGTGCCAGCTCACATAGAGAGGAGGTTGAAAAACTGTTTTTT. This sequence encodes CASSHREEVEKLFF.

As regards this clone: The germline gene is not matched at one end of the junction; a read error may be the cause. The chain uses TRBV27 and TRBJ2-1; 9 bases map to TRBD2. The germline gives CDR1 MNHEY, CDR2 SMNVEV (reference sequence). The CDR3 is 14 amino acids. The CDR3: CTSSPTSGTNEQFF. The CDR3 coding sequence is TGTACCAGCAGCCCGACTAGCGGAACCAATGAGCAGTTCTTC.

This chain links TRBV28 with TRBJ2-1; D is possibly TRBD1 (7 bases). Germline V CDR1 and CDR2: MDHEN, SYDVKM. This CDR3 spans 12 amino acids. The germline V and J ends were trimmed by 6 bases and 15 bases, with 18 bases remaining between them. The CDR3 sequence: CASSGGAQGPFF. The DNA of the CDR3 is TGTGCCAGCAGCGGGGGTGCACAGGGGCCGTTCTTC.

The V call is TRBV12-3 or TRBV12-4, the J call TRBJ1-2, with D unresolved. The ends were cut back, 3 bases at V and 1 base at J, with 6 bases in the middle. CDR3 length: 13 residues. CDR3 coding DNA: TGTGCCAGCAGTTTCTCGGTTAACTATGGCTACACCTTC. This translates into CASSFSVNYGYTF.

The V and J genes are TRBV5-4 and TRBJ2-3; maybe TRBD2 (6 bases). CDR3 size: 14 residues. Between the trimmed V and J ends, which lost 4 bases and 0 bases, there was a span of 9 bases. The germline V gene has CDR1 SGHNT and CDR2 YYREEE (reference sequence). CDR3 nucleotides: TGTGCCAGCAGCGTTAGCGGAAGCACAGATACGCAGTATTTT. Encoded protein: CASSVSGSTDTQYF.

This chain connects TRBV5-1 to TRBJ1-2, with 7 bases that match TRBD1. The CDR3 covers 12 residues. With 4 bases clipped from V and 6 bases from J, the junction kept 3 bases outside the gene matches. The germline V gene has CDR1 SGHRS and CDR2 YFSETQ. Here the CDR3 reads CASSVRGDGYTF. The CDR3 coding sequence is TGCGCCAGCAGCGTCAGGGGGGATGGCTACACCTTC. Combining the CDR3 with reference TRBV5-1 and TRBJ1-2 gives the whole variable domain KAGVTQTPRYLIKTRGQQVTLSCSPISGHRSVSWYQQTPGQGLQFLFEYFSETQRNKGNFPGRFSGRQFSNSRSEMNVSTLELGDSALYLCASSVRGDGYTFGSGTRLTVV.

The DNA of the CDR3 is TGTGCCAGCAGGGAGGGGGCTGGGGACACTGAAGCTTTCTTT. This codes for CASREGAGDTEAFF. This chain uses TRBV6-5 with TRBJ1-1, with 7 bases fitting TRBD1. The CDR3 loop spans 14 amino acids. V shed 6 bases and J 3 bases; nucleotides not matched to a gene: 7. Germline CDR1 and CDR2: MNHEY and SVGAGI.